This is a list of T cell receptor beta chains from one sample in a study of blood T cells in healthy people across ages. Each CDR3 protein is one row after TCRdb ran MiXCR on the 5' RACE reads. The repertoire holds 1.5 million to 2 million distinct CDR3 sequences, with about 28% as singletons. Input material: blood. These receptors came from a woman in her twenties or thirties in good health. The CDR3 runs from the conserved cysteine through the conserved F or W. D genes are given only for firm matches. The size field is filled for only some rows; it gives once, few, many or a size class.

CDR3	DNA	J	size	V	D
CATSPRTAGDSPLHF	TGTGCCACCAGCCCGCGGACAGCCGGCGATTCACCCCTCCACTTT	TRBJ1-6	few	TRBV15	.
CVTSGGYEQYF	TGTGTGACTAGCGGGGGCTACGAGCAGTACTTC	TRBJ2-7	few	TRBV10-3	TRBD2
CASSQAEGEQYF	TGTGCCAGCAGCCAAGCGGAGGGGGAGCAGTACTTC	TRBJ2-7	.	TRBV3-1	.
CASSPRLAGSIETQYF	TGTGCCAGCAGCCCTCGACTAGCGGGGAGCATCGAGACCCAGTACTTC	TRBJ2-5	many	TRBV7-9	TRBD2
CASSFNSGGNNEQFF	TGTGCCAGCAGTTTCAATAGCGGGGGGAACAATGAGCAGTTCTTC	TRBJ2-1	few	TRBV12-3/TRBV12-4	TRBD2
CASSLARTNTGELFF	TGTGCCAGCAGCTTAGCTCGGACAAACACCGGGGAGCTGTTTTTT	TRBJ2-2	.	TRBV7-2	.
CASSPHKAGGLFEQFF	TGTGCCAGCAGCCCACACAAAGCGGGAGGGTTATTTGAGCAGTTCTTC	TRBJ2-1	few	TRBV6-6	TRBD2
CASSYLPTRMQGQTGFF	TGTGCCAGCAGTTACTTACCCACCCGAATGCAGGGGCAAACAGGGTTCTTC	TRBJ2-1	.	TRBV6-8	.
CASSLDAVVGQLSYEQYF	TGTGCCAGCAGCTTGGATGCGGTAGTGGGACAACTTTCCTACGAGCAGTACTTC	TRBJ2-7	.	TRBV5-6	.
CSARDLGTSHEQFF	TGCAGTGCTAGAGATCTAGGCACGTCCCATGAGCAGTTCTTC	TRBJ2-1	.	TRBV20-1	.
CTSSPSGGLSYEQYF	TGTACCAGCAGCCCTAGCGGGGGCCTCTCCTACGAGCAGTACTTC	TRBJ2-7	.	TRBV7-2	TRBD2
CASSLPQTNEQFF	TGTGCTAGCAGTCTGCCGCAGACCAATGAGCAGTTCTTC	TRBJ2-1	few	TRBV6-5	.
CASSSQGFLAYEQYF	TGTGCCAGCAGTTCTCAGGGTTTTTTGGCCTACGAGCAGTACTTC	TRBJ2-7	.	TRBV6-6	.
CASSTTLGLAGGAQYF	TGTGCCAGCAGCACCACGCTCGGACTAGCGGGAGGGGCCCAGTACTTC	TRBJ2-5	.	TRBV11-2	TRBD2
CASSLGTSGYGEQFF	TGTGCCAGCAGCTTGGGGACTAGCGGGTATGGTGAGCAGTTCTTC	TRBJ2-1	.	TRBV5-4	TRBD2
CSAYTLAGVSLQETQYF	TGCAGTGCTTATACTCTAGCGGGAGTTTCTCTTCAAGAGACCCAGTACTTC	TRBJ2-5	few	TRBV20-1	TRBD2
CASSLGQEFEQYF	TGCGCCAGCAGCTTAGGCCAGGAGTTCGAGCAGTACTTC	TRBJ2-7	many	TRBV5-1	.
CASENSNQPQHF	TGTGCCAGTGAGAATAGCAATCAGCCCCAGCATTTT	TRBJ1-5	.	TRBV28	.
CAISESSGAREKLFF	TGTGCCATCAGTGAGTCGAGCGGGGCGCGTGAAAAACTGTTTTTT	TRBJ1-4	many	TRBV10-3	.
CASSVSGLGNQPQHF	TGTGCCAGCAGTGTGTCGGGACTTGGCAATCAGCCCCAGCATTTT	TRBJ1-5	.	TRBV6-1	.
CASSVPGRGTDTQYF	TGTGCCAGTAGTGTACCTGGGAGGGGCACAGATACGCAGTATTTT	TRBJ2-3	.	TRBV19	TRBD2
CAIRRPRDEHTEDYTF	TGTGCCATCAGAAGACCCCGGGACGAACACACGGAAGACTACACCTTC	TRBJ1-2	.	TRBV10-3	.
CSARDLAGGGTQYF	TGCAGTGCTAGAGATCTGGCGGGAGGGGGTACGCAGTATTTT	TRBJ2-3	.	TRBV20-1	TRBD2
CASSSDRVVNEQYF	TGTGCCAGCAGCTCGGACAGGGTGGTCAACGAGCAGTACTTC	TRBJ2-7	many	TRBV13	TRBD1
CASSVGGAGGRSYNEQFF	TGTGCCAGCAGCGTAGGAGGCGCAGGGGGCAGGTCCTACAATGAGCAGTTCTTC	TRBJ2-1	many	TRBV9	TRBD1
CASSFTGQGAKGYTF	TGTGCCAGCAGTTTCACGGGACAGGGGGCGAAAGGCTACACCTTC	TRBJ1-2	many	TRBV12-3/TRBV12-4	TRBD1
CASSTSPYGDEQYF	TGTGCCAGCAGTACGTCACCATATGGGGACGAGCAGTACTTC	TRBJ2-7	few	TRBV2	.
CASSVVPGEDTGELFF	TGTGCCAGCAGCGTAGTCCCAGGGGAGGACACCGGGGAGCTGTTTTTT	TRBJ2-2	.	TRBV9	.
CASTPMGGNEQFF	TGTGCCAGCACACCTATGGGGGGCAATGAGCAGTTCTTC	TRBJ2-1	few	TRBV3-1	.
CSARDPASGAYEQFF	TGCAGTGCTAGAGATCCGGCTAGCGGGGCCTATGAGCAGTTCTTC	TRBJ2-1	.	TRBV20-1	TRBD2
CASSLGISSDSYNEQFF	TGTGCCAGCAGCTTAGGCATTAGTAGTGACTCCTACAATGAGCAGTTCTTC	TRBJ2-1	few	TRBV11-2	.
CATSDNQGGETQYF	TGTGCCACCAGTGATAACCAGGGGGGAGAGACCCAGTACTTC	TRBJ2-5	many	TRBV24-1	.
CASSSPWTSGSIETQYF	TGTGCCAGCAGCTCCCCTTGGACTAGCGGGTCCATAGAGACCCAGTACTTC	TRBJ2-5	few	TRBV7-2	TRBD2
CASRAGRAEQETQYF	TGTGCCAGCAGGGCGGGGAGGGCCGAGCAAGAGACCCAGTACTTC	TRBJ2-5	.	TRBV6-5	TRBD2
CASSLGTPALNIQYF	TGCGCCAGCAGCCTGGGGACGCCGGCCCTAAACATTCAGTACTTC	TRBJ2-4	.	TRBV5-1	.
CAISEFGQEAFF	TGTGCCATCAGTGAGTTTGGACAGGAAGCTTTCTTT	TRBJ1-1	.	TRBV10-3	.
CASSIQGRLGYEQYF	TGTGCCAGCAGCATACAGGGCCGTTTAGGCTACGAGCAGTACTTC	TRBJ2-7	many	TRBV12-3/TRBV12-4	.
CAWTWQATNYGYTF	TGTGCCTGGACGTGGCAGGCTACTAACTATGGCTACACCTTC	TRBJ1-2	.	TRBV30	.
CASSERQGENEQYF	TGTGCCAGCAGCGAGAGACAGGGGGAGAACGAGCAGTACTTC	TRBJ2-7	.	TRBV4-2	TRBD1